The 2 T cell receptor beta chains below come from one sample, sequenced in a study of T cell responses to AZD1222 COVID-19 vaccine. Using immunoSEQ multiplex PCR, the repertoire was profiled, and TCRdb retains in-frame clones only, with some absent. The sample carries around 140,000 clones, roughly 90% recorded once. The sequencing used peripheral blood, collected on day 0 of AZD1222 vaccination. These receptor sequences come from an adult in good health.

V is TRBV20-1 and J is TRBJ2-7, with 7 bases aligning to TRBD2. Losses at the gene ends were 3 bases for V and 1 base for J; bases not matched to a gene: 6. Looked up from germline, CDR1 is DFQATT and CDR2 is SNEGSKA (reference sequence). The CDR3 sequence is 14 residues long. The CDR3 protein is CSASGRARSYEQYF. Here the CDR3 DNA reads TGCAGTGCTAGTGGGAGGGCGAGATCCTACGAGCAGTACTTC.

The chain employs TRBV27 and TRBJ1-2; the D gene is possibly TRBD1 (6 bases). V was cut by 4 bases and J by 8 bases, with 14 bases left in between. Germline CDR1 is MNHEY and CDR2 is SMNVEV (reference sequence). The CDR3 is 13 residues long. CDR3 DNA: TGTGCCAGCAGTTCTCACAGGGATTTCGGCTACACCTTC. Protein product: CASSSHRDFGYTF.